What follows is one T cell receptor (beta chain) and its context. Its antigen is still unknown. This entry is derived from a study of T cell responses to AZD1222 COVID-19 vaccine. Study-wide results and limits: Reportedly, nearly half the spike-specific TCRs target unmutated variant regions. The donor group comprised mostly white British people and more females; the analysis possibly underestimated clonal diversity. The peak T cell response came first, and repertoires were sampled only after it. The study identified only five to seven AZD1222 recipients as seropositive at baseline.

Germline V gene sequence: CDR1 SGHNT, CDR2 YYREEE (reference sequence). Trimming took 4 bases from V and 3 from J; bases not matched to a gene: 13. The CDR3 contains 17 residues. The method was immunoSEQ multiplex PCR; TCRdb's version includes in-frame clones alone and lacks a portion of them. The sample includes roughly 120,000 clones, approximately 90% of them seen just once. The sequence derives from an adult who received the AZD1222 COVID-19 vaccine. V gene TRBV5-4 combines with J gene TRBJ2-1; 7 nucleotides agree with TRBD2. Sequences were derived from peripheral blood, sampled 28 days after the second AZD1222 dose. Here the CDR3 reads CASSKPLGEGRYNEQFF. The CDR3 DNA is TGTGCCAGCAGCAAGCCTCTTGGGGAGGGCCGCTACAATGAGCAGTTCTTC.